This T cell receptor (beta chain) was found in a study of blood T cell repertoires in COVID-19. As for the study in general: PBMCs, B-cell-depleted T cells, or T cells provided the cDNA or gDNA that made up the material.

Per the study methods: Estimates of nucleated cell counts were drawn from the amplification of reference gene primers. The method was immunoSEQ multiplex PCR; TCRdb's version includes in-frame clones alone and lacks a portion of them. V, J and clone size derive from that table, while D and trimming were established from the DNA sequence. The sample records some 66,000 clones, about nine tenths being singletons. V was trimmed by 1 base and J by 8 bases, leaving 23 bases between them. CDR3 length: 17 amino acids. Germline V CDR1 and CDR2: MGHRA, YSYEKL. The rearrangement joins TRBV4-1 to TRBJ1-1; D is perhaps TRBD1 (6 bases). The TCR was taken from a human donor in a cohort sampled during active COVID-19. The sample comprised peripheral blood. This chain's CDR3 is CASSQVKGGTLGTEAFF. The CDR3, as DNA: TGCGCCAGCAGCCAAGTGAAGGGAGGGACATTAGGAACGGAAGCTTTCTTT.